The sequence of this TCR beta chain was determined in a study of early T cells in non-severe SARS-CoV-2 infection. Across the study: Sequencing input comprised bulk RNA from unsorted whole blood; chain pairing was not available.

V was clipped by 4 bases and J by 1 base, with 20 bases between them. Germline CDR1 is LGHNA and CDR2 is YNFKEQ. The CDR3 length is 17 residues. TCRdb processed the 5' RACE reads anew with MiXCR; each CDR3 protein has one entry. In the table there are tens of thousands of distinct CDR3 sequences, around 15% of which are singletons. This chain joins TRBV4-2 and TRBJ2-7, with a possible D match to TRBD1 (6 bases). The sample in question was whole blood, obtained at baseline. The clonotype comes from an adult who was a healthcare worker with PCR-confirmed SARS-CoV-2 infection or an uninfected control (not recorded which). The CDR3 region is CASSRPSGTWSSYEQYF. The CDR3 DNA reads TGTGCCAGCAGCCGCCCATCCGGGACATGGTCTTCCTACGAGCAGTACTTC.